The 20 T cell receptor beta chains reported below all come from one sample, sequenced in a study of shared clonotypes between healthy human individuals (dated by TCRdb to 2018 to 2020). Library generation was performed with the immunoSEQ multiplex PCR assay. Here the immuneACCESS table is served through TCRdb, limited to in-frame sequences with V and J called. Missing clones are a known gap in these copies; in checked studies unresolved V genes cover under half, and the rest lacks a known reason. The sample table lists about 110,000 clones, about 71% of them with a count of one. The top ten constitute about 25% of the sample. Sequenced sample: memory CD8+ T cells sorted from blood. Explained via the paper, the cell subset or site label denotes: CD45RO+ cells pooled with CCR7-negative TemRA cells. The receptors here all came from a woman aged 25 to 39 in good health.

With regard to this clone: This sample includes further DNA sequences coding for the same CDR3. This chain connects TRBV27 to TRBJ1-5; D unresolved. The CDR3 extends over 14 amino acids. Germline CDR1 is MNHEY and CDR2 is SMNVEV (reference sequence). V was clipped by 5 bases and J by 0 bases, with 8 bases between them. CDR3 DNA: TGTGCCAGCAGTCCCAACAGTAGCAATCAGCCCCAGCATTTT. Its translation: CASSPNSSNQPQHF.

The V and J genes are TRBV28 and TRBJ1-2, with a tentative D call TRBD1 (6 bases). Germline CDR1 and CDR2: MDHEN and SYDVKM. Trimming removed 2 bases at V and 1 base at J, with 17 bases between. The CDR3 contains 17 residues. The CDR3 sequence: CASSLIGTQGYNYGYTF. In DNA form, the CDR3 reads TGTGCCAGCAGTTTAATAGGGACTCAGGGGTATAACTATGGCTACACCTTC.

This clone has a handful of counts. This chain joins TRBV9 and TRBJ2-7, with D hard to call. Trimming took 0 bases from V and 5 from J, leaving 6 bases between them. Germline lookup yields CDR1 SGDLS and CDR2 YYNGEE. The CDR3 totals 12 residues. Written as DNA, the CDR3 is TGTGCCAGCAGCGTAGAAAGCGACGAGCAGTACTTC. Encoded protein: CASSVESDEQYF.

The chain is built from TRBV9 and TRBJ2-3, with TRBD2 matching over 8 bases. Germline-derived CDR1 and CDR2 are SGDLS and YYNGEE. This CDR3 contains 15 residues. The junction had 5 bases not matched to a gene; V was cut back by 5 bases and J by 0 bases. This CDR3 is CASSHGRASTDTQYF. CDR3 DNA sequence: TGTGCCAGCAGTCACGGGAGGGCTAGCACAGATACGCAGTATTTT.

V usage is TRBV7-3 and J usage is TRBJ2-3; 10 nucleotides match TRBD2. This CDR3 region has 15 residues. With 5 bases clipped from V and 4 bases from J, the junction kept 6 bases outside the gene matches. Looked up from germline, CDR1 is SGHTA and CDR2 is FQGTGA. As DNA, the CDR3 is TGTGCCAGCAGCCATACTAGCGGGACTGCAGATACGCAGTATTTT. Amino acid sequence: CASSHTSGTADTQYF.

J is TRBJ2-7 and V is TRBV25-1; 7 bases agree with TRBD2. After removal of 7 bases from V and 7 bases from J, the junction contained 10 bases not matched to a gene. The CDR3 is 13 residues long. Germline assignment: CDR1 MGHDK and CDR2 SYGVNS. The CDR3, as DNA: TGTGCCAGCACCCAGCGGGACGGTGTGGAGCAGTACTTC. Encoded protein: CASTQRDGVEQYF.

This clone appeared once. In DNA, the CDR3 is TGTGCCAGCAGCTCAACCGGACAGGGTTTGGGCCAGCCCCAGCATTTT. It codes for CASSSTGQGLGQPQHF. V is TRBV7-9 and J is TRBJ1-5; 8 bases align to TRBD1. Per the germline V gene, CDR1 is SEHNR and CDR2 is FQNEAQ (reference sequence). V trimming: 4 bases; J trimming: 7 bases; junction bases outside the gene matches: 12. The CDR3 runs to 16 residues.

The J gene is TRBJ1-2, the V gene TRBV18; a possible D gene is TRBD1 (5 bases). Deletions cut 8 bases from V and 4 bases from J, with 20 bases between. The CDR3 has 15 amino acids. Germline values: CDR1 KGHSH, CDR2 LQKENI. As DNA, the CDR3 is TGTGCCAGCGCAAGGGGCAGACTTCTTTTCTATGGCTACACCTTC. This codes for CASARGRLLFYGYTF.

This clone was observed many times. Distinct nucleotide sequences in the sample also encode this CDR3. The rearrangement links TRBV29-1 to TRBJ2-7; the D gene is possibly TRBD2 (5 bases). CDR1 and CDR2 from the germline V gene are SQVTM and ANQGSEA. This CDR3 is built from 14 residues. V was trimmed by 3 bases and J by 3 bases, leaving 15 bases between them. The CDR3 reads CSVEGASSVYEQYF. The CDR3 coding sequence is TGCAGCGTTGAGGGAGCCAGCTCAGTCTACGAGCAGTACTTC.

The chain carries TRBV5-4 and TRBJ2-3; 10 nucleotides line up with TRBD2. The V gene end was trimmed by 5 bases and the J gene end by 5 bases; junction bases not matched to a gene: 11. The CDR3 contains 16 residues. Germline V lookup: CDR1 SGHNT, CDR2 YYREEE (reference sequence). The CDR3 bases are TGTGCCAGCAGGTCGGGGCTAGCGGGAGCGGGAGATACGCAGTATTTT. It yields the protein CASRSGLAGAGDTQYF.

This chain joins TRBV2 and TRBJ2-7, with no clear D. The CDR3 has 14 amino acids. In germline, CDR1 is SNHLY, CDR2 FYNNEI. The V end was cut by 4 bases, the J end by 7 bases, with 17 bases between. The CDR3 loop reads CASSVATSAREQYF. CDR3 in DNA: TGTGCCAGCAGTGTAGCCACGTCTGCTCGGGAGCAGTACTTC.

V and J are TRBV5-4 and TRBJ2-7; weak D call: TRBD1 (6 bases). The CDR3 is 15 residues long. V was pared by 7 bases and J by 2 bases, with 19 bases between. In germline, CDR1 is SGHNT, CDR2 YYREEE (reference sequence). DNA of the CDR3: TGTGCCAGCGCAGTCAGCCCGGACAGTGCCTACGAGCAGTACTTC. This codes for CASAVSPDSAYEQYF. Full variable domain (missing parts from reference TRBV5-4 and TRBJ2-7): ETGVTQSPTHLIKTRGQQVTLRCSSQSGHNTVSWYQQALGQGPQFIFQYYREEENGRGNFPPRFSGLQFPNYSSELNVNALELDDSALYLCASAVSPDSAYEQYFGPGTRLTVT.

This sequence joins TRBV19 and TRBJ1-4; possible D gene TRBD1, 5 bases. CDR3 size: 13 residues. The V end lost 6 bases, the J end lost 6 bases, and 11 bases lay between the germline ends. CDR1 is LNHDA and CDR2 is SQIVND in the germline V gene (reference sequence). The CDR3 sequence: CASRPGHDEKLFF. CDR3 bases: TGTGCCAGTAGGCCCGGACACGATGAAAAACTGTTTTTT.

The V and J genes are TRBV7-2 and TRBJ1-1; no reliable D call. V was cut by 5 bases and J by 3 bases, with 10 bases left in between. CDR1 and CDR2 (germline): SGHTA, FQGNSA. The CDR3 is 13 amino acids. The CDR3 sequence: CASSIGEDTEAFF. CDR3 DNA: TGTGCCAGCAGCATCGGGGAGGACACTGAAGCTTTCTTT.

V and J are TRBV4-1 and TRBJ2-7; a possible D gene is TRBD2 (5 bases). The germline gives CDR1 MGHRA, CDR2 YSYEKL. The CDR3 extends over 13 amino acids. With 4 bases removed from V and 2 bases from J, the gap between germline ends came to 9 bases. The CDR3 nucleotides read TGCGCCAGCAGCCGAGTACTAGCCTACGAGCAGTACTTC. This encodes CASSRVLAYEQYF.

The chain is built from TRBV5-1 and TRBJ2-2, with D tentatively TRBD2 (5 bases). The CDR3 sequence is 15 residues long. Trimming pared 0 bases from V and 4 bases from J, leaving 10 bases between. Germline V gene lookup returns CDR1 SGHRS and CDR2 YFSETQ. CDR3 residues: CASSLVGGRTGELFF. The CDR3 DNA sequence: TGCGCCAGCAGCTTGGTCGGAGGCCGCACCGGGGAGCTGTTTTTT.

V gene TRBV10-3 combines with J gene TRBJ2-3, with a tentative D call TRBD2 (6 bases). V was pared by 7 bases and J by 1 base, with 12 bases between. Germline V CDR1 and CDR2: ENHRY, SYGVKD. The CDR3 consists of 14 residues. The CDR3 sequence is CAINRASGTDTQYF. The DNA of the CDR3 is TGTGCCATCAATAGGGCTAGCGGCACAGATACGCAGTATTTT.

The rearrangement joins TRBV10-3 to TRBJ2-7; 14 positions match TRBD2. The V gene's germline CDR1 is ENHRY and CDR2 SYGVKD. The V segment lost 4 bases and the J segment 4 bases; nucleotides outside the gene matches: 12. This CDR3 is built from 18 residues. The CDR3 loop is CAISVPPRLAGGPYEQYF. The CDR3 nucleotides are TGTGCCATCAGTGTCCCCCCACGACTAGCGGGAGGGCCTTACGAGCAGTACTTC.

This clone appeared once. The chain has TRBV15 and TRBJ2-3, with TRBD2 matching 8 bases. This CDR3 has 15 amino acids. Unmatched junction bases numbered 3, after V lost 0 bases and J lost 4 bases. Germline V lookup: CDR1 LNHNV, CDR2 YYDKDF (reference sequence). As DNA, the CDR3 is TGTGCCACCAGCAGAGAAGCGGGAGTACCAGATACGCAGTATTTT. The encoded protein is CATSREAGVPDTQYF.

This clone was observed once. V and J are TRBV5-4 and TRBJ2-7; D may be TRBD2 (6 bases). V lost 5 bases and J 6 bases, leaving 15 bases between the germline ends. In germline, CDR1 is SGHNT, CDR2 YYREEE (reference sequence). The CDR3 contains 13 residues. CDR3 protein: CASRTRESVEQYF. For the CDR3, the DNA is TGTGCCAGCAGAACTCGGGAGTCGGTCGAGCAGTACTTC.